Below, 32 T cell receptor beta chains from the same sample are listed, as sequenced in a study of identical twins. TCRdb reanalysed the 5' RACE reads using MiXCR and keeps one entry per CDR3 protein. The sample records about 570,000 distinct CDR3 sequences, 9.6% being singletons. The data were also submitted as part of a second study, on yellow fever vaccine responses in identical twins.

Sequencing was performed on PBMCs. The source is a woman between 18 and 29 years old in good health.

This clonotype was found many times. The CDR3 region is CSVDYNGELFF. As DNA, the CDR3 is TGCAGCGTTGATTACAACGGGGAGCTGTTTTTT. The genes are TRBV29-1 and TRBJ2-2; D not certain. This CDR3 region has 11 residues. V was cut by 3 bases and J by 7 bases, with 6 bases left in between. CDR1 and CDR2 (germline): SQVTM, ANQGSEA.

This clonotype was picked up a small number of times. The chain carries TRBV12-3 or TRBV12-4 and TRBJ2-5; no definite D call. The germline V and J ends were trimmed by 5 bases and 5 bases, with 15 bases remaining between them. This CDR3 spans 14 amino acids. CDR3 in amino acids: CASSSPGPRETQYF. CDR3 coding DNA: TGTGCCAGCAGTAGCCCCGGGCCAAGGGAGACCCAGTACTTC.

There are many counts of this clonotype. The CDR3 DNA reads TGTGCCAGCAGCTCTGAACCGAATCAGCCCCAGCATTTT. This codes for CASSSEPNQPQHF. The genes are TRBV5-5 and TRBJ1-5; the D is unclear. There are 13 residues in the CDR3. The V end was cut by 3 bases, the J end by 4 bases, with 8 bases between. The germline gives CDR1 SGHKS, CDR2 YYEKEE (reference sequence).

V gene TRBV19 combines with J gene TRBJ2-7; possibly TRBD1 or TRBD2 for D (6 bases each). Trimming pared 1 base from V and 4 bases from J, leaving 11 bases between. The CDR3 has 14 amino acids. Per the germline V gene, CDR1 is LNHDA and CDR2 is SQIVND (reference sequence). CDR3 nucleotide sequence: TGTGCCAGTAGTATAGGGGGGGCCCTATACGAGCAGTACTTC. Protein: CASSIGGALYEQYF.

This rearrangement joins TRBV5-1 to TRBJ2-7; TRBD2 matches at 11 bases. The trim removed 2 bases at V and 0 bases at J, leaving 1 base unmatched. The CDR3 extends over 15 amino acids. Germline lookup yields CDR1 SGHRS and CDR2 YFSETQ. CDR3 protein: CASSLTSGGSYEQYF. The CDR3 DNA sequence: TGCGCCAGCAGCTTAACTAGCGGGGGCTCCTACGAGCAGTACTTC. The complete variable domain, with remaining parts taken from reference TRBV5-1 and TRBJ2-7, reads KAGVTQTPRYLIKTRGQQVTLSCSPISGHRSVSWYQQTPGQGLQFLFEYFSETQRNKGNFPGRFSGRQFSNSRSEMNVSTLELGDSALYLCASSLTSGGSYEQYFGPGTRLTVT.

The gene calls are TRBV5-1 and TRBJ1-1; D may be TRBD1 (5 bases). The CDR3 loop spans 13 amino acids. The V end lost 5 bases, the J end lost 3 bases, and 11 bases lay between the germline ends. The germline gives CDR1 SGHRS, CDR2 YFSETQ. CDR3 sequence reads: CASSFTGYTEAFF. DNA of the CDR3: TGCGCCAGCAGTTTTACAGGTTACACTGAAGCTTTCTTT.

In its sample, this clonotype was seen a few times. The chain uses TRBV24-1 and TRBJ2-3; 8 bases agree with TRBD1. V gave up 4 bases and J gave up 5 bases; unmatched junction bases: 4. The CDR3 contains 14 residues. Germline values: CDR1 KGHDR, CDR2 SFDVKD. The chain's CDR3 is CATSEGQARDTQYF. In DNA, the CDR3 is TGTGCCACCAGTGAGGGACAGGCTAGAGATACGCAGTATTTT.

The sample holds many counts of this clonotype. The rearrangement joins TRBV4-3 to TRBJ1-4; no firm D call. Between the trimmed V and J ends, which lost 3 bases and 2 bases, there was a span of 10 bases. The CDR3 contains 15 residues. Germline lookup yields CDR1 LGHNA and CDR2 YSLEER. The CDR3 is CASSQVTDTNEKLFF. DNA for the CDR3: TGCGCCAGCAGCCAGGTGACGGATACTAATGAAAAACTGTTTTTT.

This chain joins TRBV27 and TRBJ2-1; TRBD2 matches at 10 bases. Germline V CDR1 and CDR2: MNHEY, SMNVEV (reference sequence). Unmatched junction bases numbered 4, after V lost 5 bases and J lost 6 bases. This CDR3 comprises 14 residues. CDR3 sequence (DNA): TGTGCCAGCAGTGGACGGACTAGCGGCAATGAGCAGTTCTTC. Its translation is CASSGRTSGNEQFF.

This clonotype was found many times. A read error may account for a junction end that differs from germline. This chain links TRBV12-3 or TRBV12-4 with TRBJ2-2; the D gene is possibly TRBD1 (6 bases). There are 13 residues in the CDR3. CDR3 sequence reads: CASSIAGAGELFF. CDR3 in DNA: TGTGCCAGCAGTATAGCAGGGGCCGGGGAGCTGTTTTTT.

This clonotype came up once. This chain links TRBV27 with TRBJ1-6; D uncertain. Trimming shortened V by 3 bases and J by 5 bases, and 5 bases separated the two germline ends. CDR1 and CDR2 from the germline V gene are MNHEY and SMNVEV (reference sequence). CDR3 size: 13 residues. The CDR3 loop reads CASSLVNNSPLHF. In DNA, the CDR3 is TGTGCCAGCAGTTTGGTCAATAATTCACCCCTCCACTTT.

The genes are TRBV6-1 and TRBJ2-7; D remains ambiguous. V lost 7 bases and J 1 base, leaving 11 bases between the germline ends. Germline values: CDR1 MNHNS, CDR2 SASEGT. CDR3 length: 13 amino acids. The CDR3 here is CASTKGLSYEQYF. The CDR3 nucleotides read TGTGCCAGCACAAAGGGTTTATCCTACGAGCAGTACTTC.

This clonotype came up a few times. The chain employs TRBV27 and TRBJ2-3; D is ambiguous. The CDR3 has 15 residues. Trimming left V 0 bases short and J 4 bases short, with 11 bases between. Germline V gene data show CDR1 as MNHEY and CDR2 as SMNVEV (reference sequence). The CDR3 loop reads CASSLSRFPPDTQYF. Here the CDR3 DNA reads TGTGCCAGCAGTTTATCACGGTTTCCTCCAGATACGCAGTATTTT.

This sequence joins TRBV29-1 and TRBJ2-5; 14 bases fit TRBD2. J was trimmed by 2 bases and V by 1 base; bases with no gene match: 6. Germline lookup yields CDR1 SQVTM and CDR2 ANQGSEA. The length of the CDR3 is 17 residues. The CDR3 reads CSVEGGTSGGFQETQYF. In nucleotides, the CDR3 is TGCAGCGTTGAAGGTGGGACTAGCGGGGGATTTCAAGAGACCCAGTACTTC.

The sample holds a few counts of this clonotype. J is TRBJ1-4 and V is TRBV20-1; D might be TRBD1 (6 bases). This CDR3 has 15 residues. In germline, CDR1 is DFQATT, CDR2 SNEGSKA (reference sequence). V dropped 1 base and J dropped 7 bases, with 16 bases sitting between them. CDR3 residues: CSARGAGGSSEKLFF. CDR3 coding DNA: TGCAGTGCTAGAGGGGCGGGGGGCAGCAGTGAAAAACTGTTTTTT.

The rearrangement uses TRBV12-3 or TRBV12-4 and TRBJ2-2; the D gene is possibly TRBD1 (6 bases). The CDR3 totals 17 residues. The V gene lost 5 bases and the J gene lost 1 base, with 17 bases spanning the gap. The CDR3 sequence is CASSGAPGQMNTGELFF. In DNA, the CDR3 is TGTGCCAGCAGTGGTGCTCCTGGACAGATGAACACCGGGGAGCTGTTTTTT.

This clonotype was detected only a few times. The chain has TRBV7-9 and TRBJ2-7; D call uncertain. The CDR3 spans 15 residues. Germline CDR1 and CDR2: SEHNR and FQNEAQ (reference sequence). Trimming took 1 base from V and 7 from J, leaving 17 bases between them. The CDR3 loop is CASSLEGQPPTEQYF. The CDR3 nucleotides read TGTGCCAGCAGCTTAGAGGGTCAACCTCCTACGGAGCAGTACTTC.

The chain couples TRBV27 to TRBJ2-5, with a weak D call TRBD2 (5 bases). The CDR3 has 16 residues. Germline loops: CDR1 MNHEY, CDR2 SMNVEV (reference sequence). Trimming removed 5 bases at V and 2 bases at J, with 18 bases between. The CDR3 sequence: CASSLLGPTSQETQYF. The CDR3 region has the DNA TGTGCCAGCAGTCTTTTGGGTCCTACTAGTCAAGAGACCCAGTACTTC.

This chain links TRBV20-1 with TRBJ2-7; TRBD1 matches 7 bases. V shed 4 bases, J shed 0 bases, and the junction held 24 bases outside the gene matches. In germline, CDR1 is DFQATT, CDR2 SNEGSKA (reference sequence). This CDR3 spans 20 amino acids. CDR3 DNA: TGCAGTGCTAAAAGCCCCCCCGGGACAGCGATACCCTTGGTCTCCTACGAGCAGTACTTC. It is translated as CSAKSPPGTAIPLVSYEQYF.

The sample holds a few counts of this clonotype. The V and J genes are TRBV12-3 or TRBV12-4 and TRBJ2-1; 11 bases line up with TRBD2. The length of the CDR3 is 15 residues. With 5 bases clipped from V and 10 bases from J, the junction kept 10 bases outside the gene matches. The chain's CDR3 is CASSLPSRTSGEQFF. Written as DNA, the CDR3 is TGTGCCAGCAGTCTCCCCTCCCGGACTAGCGGGGAGCAGTTCTTC.

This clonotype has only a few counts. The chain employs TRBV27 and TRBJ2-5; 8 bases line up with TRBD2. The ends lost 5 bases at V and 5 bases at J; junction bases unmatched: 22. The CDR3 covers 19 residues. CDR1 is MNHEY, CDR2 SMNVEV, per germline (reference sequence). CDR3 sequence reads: CASSARPPEGLAASETQYF. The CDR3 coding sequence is TGTGCCAGCAGTGCACGGCCTCCGGAAGGACTAGCTGCAAGTGAGACCCAGTACTTC.

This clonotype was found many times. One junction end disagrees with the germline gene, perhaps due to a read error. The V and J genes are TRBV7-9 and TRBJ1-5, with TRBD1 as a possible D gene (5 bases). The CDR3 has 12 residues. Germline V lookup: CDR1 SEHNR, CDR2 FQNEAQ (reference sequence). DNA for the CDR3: TGTGCCAGCAGTTTAGGGGATCAGCCCCAGCATTTT. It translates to CASSLGDQPQHF. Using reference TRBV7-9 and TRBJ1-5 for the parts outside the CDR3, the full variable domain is DTGVSQNPRHKITKRGQNVTFRCDPISEHNRLYWYRQTLGQGPEFLTYFQNEAQLEKSRLLSDRFSAERPKGSFSTLEIQRTEQGDSAMYLCASSLGDQPQHFGDGTRLSIL.

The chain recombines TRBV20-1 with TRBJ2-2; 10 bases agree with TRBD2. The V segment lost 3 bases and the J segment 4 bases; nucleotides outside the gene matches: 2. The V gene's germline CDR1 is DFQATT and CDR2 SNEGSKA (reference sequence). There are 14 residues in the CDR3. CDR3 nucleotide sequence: TGCAGTGCTAGTAGCGGGAGGAGCACCGGGGAGCTGTTTTTT. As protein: CSASSGRSTGELFF.

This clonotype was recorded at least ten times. The CDR3 DNA follows: TGTGCCAGCAGCTTGGACAGCCTAGCTAACTATGGCTACACCTTC. Its protein is CASSLDSLANYGYTF. The V call is TRBV7-2, the J call TRBJ1-2, with D possibly being TRBD1 (6 bases). The V and J ends lost 3 bases and 0 bases respectively, with 11 bases between them. This CDR3 is 15 amino acids long. The germline CDR1 and CDR2 sequences are SGHTA and FQGNSA.

CDR3 DNA sequence: TGTGCCAGCAGCTTAGGCGGGGGATGGAGAGAGACCCAGTACTTC. Amino acid sequence: CASSLGGGWRETQYF. The genes are TRBV7-9 and TRBJ2-5; 7 bases match TRBD2. Looked up from germline, CDR1 is SEHNR and CDR2 is FQNEAQ (reference sequence). The length of the CDR3 is 15 residues. V lost 1 base, J lost 4 bases, and 6 bases stayed unmatched.

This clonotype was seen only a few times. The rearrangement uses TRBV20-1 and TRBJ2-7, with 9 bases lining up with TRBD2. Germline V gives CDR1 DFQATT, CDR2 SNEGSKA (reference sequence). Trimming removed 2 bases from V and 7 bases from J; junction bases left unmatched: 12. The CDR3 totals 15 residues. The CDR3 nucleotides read TGCAGTGCTAGACCGACTAGCGGAGACCTATTAGAGCAGTACTTC. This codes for CSARPTSGDLLEQYF.

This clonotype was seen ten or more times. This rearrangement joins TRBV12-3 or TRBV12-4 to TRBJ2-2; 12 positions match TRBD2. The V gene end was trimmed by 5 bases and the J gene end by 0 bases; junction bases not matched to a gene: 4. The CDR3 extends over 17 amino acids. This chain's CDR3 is CASSATSGGTNTGELFF. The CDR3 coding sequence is TGTGCCAGCAGTGCGACTAGCGGGGGAACGAACACCGGGGAGCTGTTTTTT.

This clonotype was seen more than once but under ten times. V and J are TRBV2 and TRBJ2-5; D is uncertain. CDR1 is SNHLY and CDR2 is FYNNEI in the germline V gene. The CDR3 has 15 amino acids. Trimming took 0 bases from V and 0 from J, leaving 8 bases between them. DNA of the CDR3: TGTGCCAGCAGTGAAGCGACGGCAAACCAAGAGACCCAGTACTTC. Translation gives CASSEATANQETQYF.

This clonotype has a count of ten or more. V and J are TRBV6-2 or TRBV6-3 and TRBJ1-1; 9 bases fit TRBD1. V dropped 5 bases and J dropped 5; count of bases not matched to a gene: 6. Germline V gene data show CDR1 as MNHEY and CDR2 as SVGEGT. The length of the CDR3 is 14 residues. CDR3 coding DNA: TGTGCCAGCAGTCGGACAGGGGTCGGGACTGAAGCTTTCTTT. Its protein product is CASSRTGVGTEAFF.

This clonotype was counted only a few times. CDR3 loop: CSVVFQGQRTDTQYF. The CDR3 DNA reads TGCAGCGTTGTATTCCAGGGGCAAAGAACAGATACGCAGTATTTT. V and J are TRBV29-1 and TRBJ2-3, with a weak D call TRBD1 (6 bases). Germline loops: CDR1 SQVTM, CDR2 ANQGSEA. V dropped 4 bases and J dropped 3 bases, with 17 bases sitting between them. This CDR3 is 15 amino acids long.

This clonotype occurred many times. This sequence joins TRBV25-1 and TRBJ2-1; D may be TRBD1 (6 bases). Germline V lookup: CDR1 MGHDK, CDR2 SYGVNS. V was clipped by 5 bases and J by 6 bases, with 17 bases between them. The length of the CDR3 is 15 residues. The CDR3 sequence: CASSMGADLSNEQFF. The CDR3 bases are TGTGCCAGCAGTATGGGGGCCGATCTCTCCAATGAGCAGTTCTTC. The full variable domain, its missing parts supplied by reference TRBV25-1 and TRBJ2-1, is EADIYQTPRYLVIGTGKKITLECSQTMGHDKMYWYQQDPGMELHLIHYSYGVNSTEKGDLSSESTVSRIRTEHFPLTLESARPSHTSQYLCASSMGADLSNEQFFGPGTRLTVL.

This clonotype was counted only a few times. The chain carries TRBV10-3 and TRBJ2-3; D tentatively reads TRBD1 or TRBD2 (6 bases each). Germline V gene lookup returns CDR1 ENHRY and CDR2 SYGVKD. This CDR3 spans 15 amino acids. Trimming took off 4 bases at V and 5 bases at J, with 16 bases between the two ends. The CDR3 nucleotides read TGTGCCATCAGTGTTACGGGGGCTAGAGGAGATACGCAGTATTTT. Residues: CAISVTGARGDTQYF.